The entry below gives a single T cell receptor (beta chain) sequence along with its context. Its target is unknown. A junction end diverges from the germline sequence, so it may reflect a read error. This entry belongs to a study of blood T cells in healthy people across ages. Overall study context: Template switching caught about one barcoded beta molecule for each two T cells.

For the second PCR, which ran for 7 to 11 cycles, a sample-barcoded 5' primer and a J-beta primer mix were used. A single record per CDR3 protein comes from TCRdb applying MiXCR to the 5' RACE reads. The repertoire has 1.6 million or so distinct CDR3 sequences, roughly a third of them found once; the top ten carry around 10%. The germline CDR1 and CDR2 sequences are SGDLS and YYNGEE. The CDR3 totals 16 residues. Study-wide results and limits: Older age went with lower TCR beta diversity per million T cells, in a roughly linear way.

Each donor gave roughly 9.8 milliliters of peripheral blood. Sequenced sample: blood. The chain carries TRBV9 and TRBJ2-2; 13 positions agree with TRBD2. This TCR was recovered from a woman between 25 and 40 years old in good health. The CDR3 nucleotides are TGTGCCGGCAGCCCCAGGACTAGCGGGAGTACCGGGGAGCTGTTTTTT. This codes for CAGSPRTSGSTGELFF.